These 9 T cell receptor beta chains were all obtained from the same sample, sequenced in a study of blood T cell repertoires in COVID-19. This table comes from immunoSEQ multiplex PCR, and its TCRdb copy is limited to in-frame clones, with some not included. The sample includes 200,000 to 250,000 clones, about nine tenths of them seen just once. Sequencing was performed on peripheral blood. The receptors originated from a man aged 25-45 years with COVID-19, enrolled during active disease.

V is TRBV7-2 and J is TRBJ2-1, with D possibly matching TRBD1 (5 bases). There are 17 residues in the CDR3. Germline CDR1 is SGHTA and CDR2 is FQGNSA. Trimming stripped 3 bases from V and 0 bases from J, with 15 bases between. The CDR3 spells CASSLGMGRVSYNEQFF. Written as DNA, the CDR3 is TGTGCCAGCAGCTTGGGGATGGGCAGGGTCTCCTACAATGAGCAGTTCTTC.

This clone has a single count. The chain has TRBV4-1 and TRBJ2-3, with 9 bases fitting TRBD1. J gave up 2 bases and V 0 bases, and 9 bases lay outside the gene matches. The germline V gene encodes CDR1 MGHRA and CDR2 YSYEKL. The CDR3 runs to 18 residues. The CDR3 reads CASSQDPAGQGLTDTQYF. DNA of the CDR3: TGCGCCAGCAGCCAAGATCCTGCTGGACAGGGGCTCACAGATACGCAGTATTTT.

The chain couples TRBV7-2 to TRBJ2-1; D unclear. The CDR3 contains 12 residues. The V end was cut by 4 bases, the J end by 5 bases, with 6 bases between. Germline V gene data show CDR1 as SGHTA and CDR2 as FQGNSA. The CDR3 DNA follows: TGTGCCAGCAGCTCCGTTAACAATGAGCAGTTCTTC. Translated, it gives CASSSVNNEQFF. The entire variable domain, with the rest obtained from reference TRBV7-2 and TRBJ2-1, is as follows: GAGVSQSPSNKVTEKGKDVELRCDPISGHTALYWYRQSLGQGLEFLIYFQGNSAPDKSGLPSDRFSAERTGGSVSTLTIQRTQQEDSAVYLCASSSVNNEQFFGPGTRLTVL.

This chain uses TRBV7-7 with TRBJ2-2, with D maybe TRBD2 (5 bases). Germline CDR1 and CDR2: SSHAT and FNYEAQ (reference sequence). The CDR3 runs 16 residues. The V and J ends lost 0 bases and 1 base respectively, with 9 bases between them. CDR3 sequence reads: CASSLARDRNTGELFF. The CDR3, as DNA: TGTGCCAGCAGCTTAGCCCGGGATCGGAACACCGGGGAGCTGTTTTTT.

The rearrangement uses TRBV7-2 and TRBJ1-2; D gene unclear. The CDR3 sequence is 15 residues long. Trimming took off 5 bases at V and 3 bases at J, with 16 bases between the two ends. The germline V gene has CDR1 SGHTA and CDR2 FQGNSA. In DNA, the CDR3 is TGTGCCAGCAGCCCCGCTCCGGGTAGAGACTATGGCTACACCTTC. It encodes CASSPAPGRDYGYTF.

This sequence joins TRBV5-1 and TRBJ1-1; no clear D gene. This CDR3 region has 13 residues. Per germline, CDR1 SGHRS and CDR2 YFSETQ. Trimming removed 7 bases at V and 2 bases at J, with 12 bases between. CDR3 coding DNA: TGCGCCAGCCCCCTCCCTATCAACACTGAAGCTTTCTTT. Protein: CASPLPINTEAFF. Using reference TRBV5-1 and TRBJ1-1 for the parts outside the CDR3, the full variable domain is KAGVTQTPRYLIKTRGQQVTLSCSPISGHRSVSWYQQTPGQGLQFLFEYFSETQRNKGNFPGRFSGRQFSNSRSEMNVSTLELGDSALYLCASPLPINTEAFFGQGTRLTVV.

The chain combines TRBV7-3 with TRBJ2-2, with 14 bases identical to TRBD2. J gave up 4 bases and V 5 bases, and 12 bases lay outside the gene matches. Germline CDR1 reads SGHTA; CDR2 reads FQGTGA. The CDR3 spans 19 residues. The CDR3 loop reads CASSVKGLAGVSSTGELFF. DNA for the CDR3: TGTGCCAGCAGCGTAAAGGGACTAGCGGGAGTTAGTAGCACCGGGGAGCTGTTTTTT.

The chain employs TRBV19 and TRBJ1-1, with no clear D. V lost 6 bases and J 0 bases, leaving 8 bases between the germline ends. The CDR3 sequence is 13 residues long. Germline loops: CDR1 LNHDA, CDR2 SQIVND (reference sequence). The CDR3: CASRNRVNTEAFF. Written as DNA, the CDR3 is TGTGCCAGTAGAAACAGAGTGAACACTGAAGCTTTCTTT.

DNA of the CDR3: TGTGCCAGCAGCTTGACAGGGACGAACACCGGGGAGCTGTTTTTT. This gives the protein CASSLTGTNTGELFF. This sequence joins TRBV7-3 and TRBJ2-2; the match to TRBD1 covers 7 bases. The CDR3 has 15 residues. Germline CDR1 is SGHTA and CDR2 is FQGTGA. V trimming: 3 bases; J trimming: 0 bases; junction bases outside the gene matches: 1.